Here is one T cell receptor beta chain with its context. The antigen remains undetermined. The sample belongs to a study of CD8 T cells in ankylosing spondylitis. Study-wide points: Roughly eight highly homologous variants made up a TCR beta motif that seemed to typify ankylosing spondylitis blood. Reportedly, significant enrichment of disease-linked clones occurred in matched ankylosing spondylitis synovial fluid. As for the disease-linked clones, they showed a CD8+ phenotype and occurred at relatively low frequencies in peripheral blood.

Researchers built TCR beta libraries using quantitative 5'-RACE with molecular barcodes. A single record per CDR3 protein comes from TCRdb applying MiXCR to the 5' RACE reads. In the table there are 240,000 or so distinct CDR3 sequences, around 9.2% of which are singletons. With 5 bases removed from V and 3 bases from J, the gap between germline ends came to 7 bases. The CDR3 spans 12 residues. Input material: blood, either unsorted or a sorted T cell fraction (not recorded which). The chain couples TRBV12-3 or TRBV12-4 to TRBJ1-1; D unresolved. The clonotype was recovered from a male donor with ankylosing spondylitis or in good health (not recorded which). The CDR3 sequence is CASSTGDTEAFF. CDR3 nucleotides: TGTGCCAGCAGTACTGGCGACACTGAAGCTTTCTTT.